The rows below give T cell receptor beta chains drawn from one sample of a study of technical replicates of blood from a few donors. Profiled with immunoSEQ multiplex PCR; TCRdb holds only in-frame clones, not every one. The table records approximately 78,000 clones, roughly 92% of them present only once. Sequencing was done on a sample of T cells isolated from PBMCs. The receptors here all came from a human donor in good health. The CDR3 runs from the conserved cysteine through the conserved F or W. A D gene is named only where the DNA matches it firmly. Size is stated for part of the rows, as once, few or many counts, or as a class when the clone is expanded.

clone_size d_call j_call v_call cdr3_aa cdr3_nt
NA TRBD2 TRBJ2-7 TRBV5-4 CASSLGAGGRVEQYF TGTGCCAGCAGCTTGGGAGCGGGAGGGAGGGTCGAGCAGTACTTC
NA TRBD2 TRBJ2-7 TRBV10-3 CAISEGREGRSYEQYF TGTGCCATCAGTGAAGGGCGGGAGGGCCGCTCCTACGAGCAGTACTTC
NA TRBD1 TRBJ1-1 TRBV7-3 CASSFSETGGANTEAFF TGTGCCAGCAGCTTCTCGGAAACAGGGGGCGCAAACACTGAAGCTTTCTTT
NA NA TRBJ2-1 TRBV7-6 CASSSRQGGAGDEQFF TGTGCCAGCAGCTCAAGACAAGGGGGAGCCGGGGATGAGCAGTTCTTC
NA TRBD1 TRBJ2-6 TRBV4-2 CASSQVGQGPGANVLTF TGTGCCAGCAGCCAAGTGGGACAGGGACCTGGGGCCAACGTCCTGACTTTC
NA NA TRBJ1-1 TRBV19 CATQEDNSYRTEAFF TGTGCCACGCAAGAAGATAATTCGTATCGGACTGAAGCTTTCTTT
few NA TRBJ1-2 TRBV9 CASSPSGSPAGYYGYTF TGTGCCAGCAGCCCCTCGGGGAGCCCAGCCGGCTACTATGGCTACACCTTC
NA NA TRBJ1-1 TRBV29-1 CSVEETGLEAFF TGCAGCGTTGAAGAGACAGGTCTTGAAGCTTTCTTT
NA NA TRBJ2-3 TRBV9 CASSTGTGSLSDTQYF TGTGCCAGCAGCACAGGTACAGGCAGCCTTTCCGATACGCAGTATTTT
NA TRBD1 TRBJ2-3 TRBV7-2 CASSSLGGVTDTQYF TGTGCCAGCAGTAGCTTAGGGGGCGTCACAGATACGCAGTATTTT
NA TRBD2 TRBJ2-1 TRBV4-2 CASSQATLLVAGEGNEQFF TGTGCCAGCAGCCAAGCCACACTTTTGGTAGCGGGGGAGGGAAATGAGCAGTTCTTC
NA TRBD1 TRBJ1-1 TRBV30 CAWRMQGDTEAFF TGTGCCTGGAGGATGCAGGGGGATACTGAAGCTTTCTTT
NA TRBD1 TRBJ1-1 TRBV5-1 CASTQGAGANTEAFF TGCGCCAGCACCCAGGGGGCTGGGGCGAACACTGAAGCTTTCTTT
NA TRBD1 TRBJ2-7 TRBV4-1 CASSQGRGYYEQYF TGCGCCAGCAGCCAAGGCAGGGGGTACTACGAGCAGTACTTC
once NA TRBJ1-5 TRBV19 CATRGGDSNQPQHF TGTGCCACCCGAGGGGGGGATAGCAATCAGCCCCAGCATTTT
NA TRBD2 TRBJ2-1 TRBV6-6 CASRLAGGGEYNEQFF TGTGCCAGCCGACTAGCGGGAGGAGGGGAATACAATGAGCAGTTCTTC
NA TRBD1 TRBJ1-3 TRBV9 CASSVGGQLVFGNTIYF TGTGCCAGCAGCGTAGGGGGACAGTTAGTATTTGGAAACACCATATATTTT
NA TRBD2 TRBJ2-2 TRBV30 CAWTLGGAGELFF TGTGCCTGGACCCTGGGGGGGGCCGGGGAGCTGTTTTTT
NA NA TRBJ1-3 TRBV4-3 CASSQEGAGGNTIYF TGCGCCAGCAGCCAAGAGGGGGCAGGAGGAAACACCATATATTTT
NA NA TRBJ2-6 TRBV7-3 CASSPRWTAGANVLTF TGTGCCAGCAGCCCCCGCTGGACAGCGGGGGCCAACGTCCTGACTTTC
NA TRBD2 TRBJ2-2 TRBV27 CASSLQLAGSGELFF TGTGCCAGCAGTTTACAGCTAGCGGGGTCCGGGGAGCTGTTTTTT